This entry features one TCR beta chain sequence. This clone was counted at least ten times. Its antigen is unknown. The read finishes 3 residues shy of the CDR3 end, and the germline J gene is used to complete it. Via the germline V gene, CDR1 is ENHRY and CDR2 SYGVKD. V is cut by 4 bases and J by 0 bases, and the space between the germline ends is 9 bases. The CDR3 measures 14 amino acids from cysteine to phenylalanine. The CDR3 was read in part: 33 bases, with the frame set at base 1. CVID samples and control samples contributed equivalent amounts of genomic DNA as sequencing input. For every sample, a 60 bp segment covering the rearranged TCRbeta CDR3 region was amplified and then sequenced. The immunoSEQ assay, a bias-corrected multiplex PCR combined with high-throughput sequencing, was used to amplify TCRbeta. Turning to the authors' computational methods: Each unique nucleotide sequence was treated as a clone and annotated with V, D and J genes, copy number and frequency. Sequences were labeled productive if in frame, and non-productive if out of frame or containing stop codons. As previously described, clonality was calculated on the basis of Shannon's entropy. Mean CDR3 Kyte-Doolittle hydropathy was derived from the predicted amino acid sequences of productive clones. Hierarchical clustering of scaled V gene usage was performed with the R hclust function using Manhattan distance and complete linkage. Sharing of clones by CDR3 amino acid sequence was evaluated by resampling 12 repertoires per group over 100 rounds. The repertoires were searched for over 60 published EBV-specific TCRbeta sequences and 245 published CMV-specific TCRbeta sequences. A couple of CVID samples that yielded fewer than 10,000 sequences were excluded from the analysis, so 35 to 50 CVID repertoires were retained. The table was pulled from immuneACCESS by TCRdb, which kept in-frame rearrangements only. Such tables lose some clones; where checked, under half of the loss comes from unresolved V genes, and the rest has no known cause. V, J and clone size were drawn from that table, and D and trimming were deduced from the DNA. For this sample the table reports approximately 40,000 clones, with no clone seen just once. The leading ten clones occupy over 9.5% of the sample.

Predominantly Caucasian heritage was noted among both the CVID patients and the healthy controls. Heparinized peripheral whole blood samples of about 5 to 9 ml were collected from each donor. Genomic DNA from adults with common variable immune deficiency (CVID) and from healthy adult controls was the source for sequencing TCRbeta CDR3 repertoires. A total of some 22 healthy adult volunteers (around 12 female and ten or so male; age range about 20 to 70 years, mean age about 33) were included in the control group. To isolate peripheral blood mononuclear cells, diluted blood was subjected to density centrifugation over Hypaque 1077 or Ficoll-Paque. Genomic DNA was extracted from unsorted mononuclear cells by Qiagen column purification or by a centrifugation-based method. The data belong to a study of T cell clonality in common variable immunodeficiency (dated by TCRdb to between 2015 and 2016). Summary of the overall study and its limitations: Fewer deletions and N-nucleotide insertions were reportedly observed in CVID TCRbeta sequences, and highly modified clones with 13 or more V deletions were reportedly absent from CVID TCRbeta sequences. Even though DNA input was equal, the average per sample came to 75,000 to 95,000 unique sequences for controls compared with 25,000 to 35,000 for CVID samples. Increased TCRbeta clonality was found in CVID subjects compared with healthy controls (t-test p = 0.018), with the increase being most characteristic of about a third of subjects. Differences among patients in the CVID cohort limited the correlations between repertoire features and clinical complications. According to the authors, finding the cause of the higher clonality in CVID would require sequencing the repertoires of T cell subpopulations. Fewer TCRbeta clones were shared among CVID subjects than among healthy controls (p < 0.0001).

Sequencing input: peripheral blood mononuclear cells. This receptor chain uses TRBV10-3 and TRBJ1-2, with the D gene call left open. The receptor's source is a person aged 18-69 years in good health. Partial CDR3 DNA: TGTGCCATCAGTGGGGCCGGATCTAACTATGGC. Translated, this is CAISGAGSNYG. The whole CDR3 sequence is CAISGAGSNYGYTF.